This T cell receptor beta chain was sequenced during a study of T cells in Graves' hyperthyroidism and ophthalmopathy. The CDR3 covers 13 residues. V was shortened by 3 bases and J by 1 base, with 6 bases between the two germline ends. Per germline, CDR1 LNHNV and CDR2 YYDKDF (reference sequence). Amplified regions were TCR beta CDR3 sequences from RNA transcripts. TCR CDR3 underwent first-round RT-PCR with the HTBI primer set. TCRdb itself ran the multiplex PCR reads through MiXCR, one entry per CDR3 protein. The sample holds about 590,000 distinct CDR3 sequences, 15% to 18% seen once. The genes are TRBV15 and TRBJ2-5, with D uncertain. The receptor was derived from a woman aged 25 to 39 with Graves' hyperthyroidism. The sample was blood. The CDR3 loop reads CATSRGSQETQYF. CDR3 DNA: TGTGCCACCAGCAGGGGGTCCCAAGAGACCCAGTACTTC.